Listed here are 23 T cell receptor beta chains from one sample, sequenced in a study of T cell changes during pregnancy in multiple sclerosis. Clones were sequenced by immunoSEQ multiplex PCR, and TCRdb holds only the in-frame ones, with some missing. This sample has about 53,000 clones, with about 90% found just once. Specimen: CD4+ T cells from peripheral blood mononuclear cells, collected in the third trimester of pregnancy. Receptors originate from a female donor with multiple sclerosis, enrolled in a pregnancy study.

The chain uses TRBV7-2 and TRBJ2-2; TRBD1 matches at 7 bases. Unmatched junction bases numbered 6, after V lost 5 bases and J lost 6 bases. Germline V gene sequence: CDR1 SGHTA, CDR2 FQGNSA. The CDR3 loop spans 14 amino acids. CDR3 in amino acids: CASSPRQGPGELFF. The CDR3, as DNA: TGTGCCAGCAGCCCTAGACAGGGTCCCGGGGAGCTGTTTTTT.

The chain is built from TRBV14 and TRBJ1-6, with TRBD1 matching over 8 bases. From germline, CDR1 is SGHDN and CDR2 FVKESK. V gave up 0 bases and J gave up 1 base; unmatched junction bases: 14. This CDR3 comprises 21 residues. The CDR3 region has the DNA TGTGCCAGCAGCCAAGATTGGGGACCGGACAGGGATGGGTCCTATAATTCACCCCTCCACTTT. Its translation: CASSQDWGPDRDGSYNSPLHF.

This rearrangement joins TRBV11-2 to TRBJ2-3; no definite D call. V shed 5 bases and J shed 2 bases, with 14 bases lying between them. Germline V CDR1 and CDR2: SGHAT, FQNNGV. This CDR3 comprises 15 residues. DNA for the CDR3: TGTGCCAGCAGCCCCCGCGGTGTCTACACAGATACGCAGTATTTT. Translating it yields CASSPRGVYTDTQYF.

The chain recombines TRBV7-2 with TRBJ1-1, with a possible D match to TRBD1 (6 bases). The CDR3 spans 16 residues. Trimming took off 0 bases at V and 0 bases at J, with 11 bases between the two ends. CDR1 and CDR2 (germline): SGHTA, FQGNSA. The CDR3 region has the DNA TGTGCCAGCAGCTTAGCAGGGGGGGGAATGAACACTGAAGCTTTCTTT. Amino acids: CASSLAGGGMNTEAFF. Full variable domain (outside the CDR3, taken from reference TRBV7-2 and TRBJ1-1): GAGVSQSPSNKVTEKGKDVELRCDPISGHTALYWYRQSLGQGLEFLIYFQGNSAPDKSGLPSDRFSAERTGGSVSTLTIQRTQQEDSAVYLCASSLAGGGMNTEAFFGQGTRLTVV.

V is TRBV6-4 and J is TRBJ1-1; 9 positions agree with TRBD1. Germline V gives CDR1 MRHNA, CDR2 SNTAGT. V lost 6 bases and J lost 3; bases outside the gene matches: 5. This CDR3 is built from 14 residues. The DNA of the CDR3 is TGTGCCAGCAGCCAGACAGGGGGTGACACTGAAGCTTTCTTT. This sequence encodes CASSQTGGDTEAFF.

CDR3 sequence (DNA): TGTGCCAGCGGCTCAGGGGGCCTAAACGAGCAGTACTTC. Protein product: CASGSGGLNEQYF. The chain recombines TRBV6-1 with TRBJ2-7; 8 bases fit TRBD1. The CDR3 covers 13 residues. Trimming took 8 bases from V and 5 from J; bases not matched to a gene: 8. CDR1 is MNHNS, CDR2 SASEGT, per germline.

The rearrangement uses TRBV6-1 and TRBJ2-7; 9 bases line up with TRBD1. V lost 2 bases and J lost 6; bases outside the gene matches: 8. The CDR3 is 15 amino acids. Germline V gives CDR1 MNHNS, CDR2 SASEGT. The CDR3 is CASSEPGQGRSEQYF. The DNA of the CDR3 is TGTGCCAGCAGTGAACCGGGACAGGGCCGTAGCGAGCAGTACTTC.

This chain links TRBV7-2 with TRBJ1-3; D is perhaps TRBD1 (5 bases). Germline CDR1 reads SGHTA; CDR2 reads FQGNSA. V was cut by 5 bases and J by 0 bases, with 11 bases left in between. This CDR3 is 15 amino acids long. CDR3: CASSQDSASGNTIYF. CDR3 DNA sequence: TGTGCCAGCAGCCAAGACAGTGCCTCTGGAAACACCATATATTTT.

The genes are TRBV5-1 and TRBJ2-5; D ambiguous. The CDR3 is 15 amino acids. CDR1 SGHRS and CDR2 YFSETQ come from the germline V gene. The V end lost 1 base, the J end lost 7 bases, and 17 bases lay between the germline ends. CDR3 sequence reads: CASSLPPNGSGTQYF. CDR3 DNA sequence: TGCGCCAGCAGCTTGCCCCCAAATGGTAGTGGGACCCAGTACTTC. The complete variable domain, with remaining parts taken from reference TRBV5-1 and TRBJ2-5, reads KAGVTQTPRYLIKTRGQQVTLSCSPISGHRSVSWYQQTPGQGLQFLFEYFSETQRNKGNFPGRFSGRQFSNSRSEMNVSTLELGDSALYLCASSLPPNGSGTQYFGPGTRLLVL.

The chain links TRBV18 to TRBJ1-2, with D unclear. V lost 1 base and J 0 bases, leaving 9 bases between the germline ends. The CDR3 runs to 15 residues. The germline V gene encodes CDR1 KGHSH and CDR2 LQKENI. In DNA form, the CDR3 reads TGTGCCAGCTCACCACAGAACGGAGCTAACTATGGCTACACCTTC. Translation gives CASSPQNGANYGYTF.

This clone has only a few counts. This rearrangement joins TRBV30 to TRBJ1-2; D may be TRBD1 (6 bases). V was pared by 4 bases and J by 10 bases, with 16 bases between. There are 12 residues in the CDR3. Germline assignment: CDR1 GTSNPN and CDR2 SVGIG (reference sequence). CDR3 amino acids: CAWNHRVWDYTF. DNA of the CDR3: TGTGCCTGGAACCACAGGGTTTGGGACTACACCTTC.

This clone was recorded only once. The chain couples TRBV30 to TRBJ2-7, with TRBD1 matching 8 bases. The CDR3 is 14 residues long. The J segment lost 4 bases and the V segment lost 1 base, leaving 6 bases of the junction unmatched. CDR1 and CDR2 (germline): GTSNPN, SVGIG (reference sequence). CDR3 sequence: CAWSGQGARYEQYF. The CDR3 DNA sequence: TGTGCCTGGAGTGGCCAGGGGGCGCGGTACGAGCAGTACTTC. The variable domain in full, with the rest retrieved from reference TRBV30 and TRBJ2-7, is SQTIHQWPATLVQPVGSPLSLECTVEGTSNPNLYWYRQAAGRGLQLLFYSVGIGQISSEVPQNLSASRPQDRQFILSSKKLLLSDSGFYLCAWSGQGARYEQYFGPGTRLTVT.

The genes are TRBV15 and TRBJ2-5, with no clear D. Per germline, CDR1 LNHNV and CDR2 YYDKDF (reference sequence). V was trimmed by 1 base and J by 4 bases, leaving 7 bases between them. The CDR3 sequence is 13 residues long. The CDR3 reads CATSRAPRETQYF. CDR3 nucleotide sequence: TGTGCCACCAGCAGAGCCCCCCGAGAGACCCAGTACTTC. The whole variable domain, remainder taken from reference TRBV15 and TRBJ2-5, is DAMVIQNPRYQVTQFGKPVTLSCSQTLNHNVMYWYQQKSSQAPKLLFHYYDKDFNNEADTPDNFQSRRPNTSFCFLDIRSPGLGDTAMYLCATSRAPRETQYFGPGTRLLVL.

The V call is TRBV2, the J call TRBJ1-5; D is perhaps TRBD1 (5 bases). Trimming removed 7 bases at V and 7 bases at J, with 14 bases between. CDR1 is SNHLY, CDR2 FYNNEI, per germline. This CDR3 has 13 residues. This CDR3 is CASMGRVDQPQHF. The CDR3 DNA reads TGTGCCAGCATGGGCAGGGTAGACCAGCCCCAGCATTTT.

V gene TRBV15 combines with J gene TRBJ1-3, with a weak D call TRBD1 (6 bases). CDR3 length equals 17 residues. The V end was cut by 2 bases, the J end by 4 bases, with 18 bases between. Germline V gene data show CDR1 as LNHNV and CDR2 as YYDKDF (reference sequence). In nucleotides, the CDR3 is TGTGCCACCAGCAGAACTCAGGGGTTGTCGACGGGAAACACCATATATTTT. The encoded protein is CATSRTQGLSTGNTIYF.

This chain links TRBV5-6 with TRBJ1-1; D is perhaps TRBD1 (5 bases). The V end lost 2 bases, the J end lost 7 bases, and 9 bases lay between the germline ends. The CDR3 runs to 12 residues. The germline gives CDR1 SGHDT, CDR2 YYEEEE. The CDR3 spells CASSFRDFEAFF. For the CDR3, the DNA is TGTGCCAGCAGCTTCAGGGACTTTGAAGCTTTCTTT.

This clone appeared a single time. This rearrangement joins TRBV11-2 to TRBJ1-6; perhaps TRBD1 as D (6 bases). The CDR3 totals 15 residues. Trimming cost V 6 bases and J 8 bases, with 17 bases left between them. CDR1 and CDR2 from the germline V gene are SGHAT and FQNNGV. The CDR3 DNA sequence: TGTGCCAGCAGGCAACAACAGGGTGCGGATTCACCCCTCCACTTT. Translated, it gives CASRQQQGADSPLHF.

The chain carries TRBV18 and TRBJ1-2; 11 bases fit TRBD1. The CDR3 runs 18 residues. Germline V gene sequence: CDR1 KGHSH, CDR2 LQKENI. Trimming at V came to 6 bases and at J to 8 bases, leaving 20 bases not matched to a gene. The chain's CDR3 is CASSPMIDRTGGFSGYTF. The DNA of the CDR3 is TGTGCCAGCTCGCCGATGATAGACCGGACAGGGGGCTTTAGCGGCTACACCTTC.

The chain employs TRBV25-1 and TRBJ2-7; 7 nucleotides align to TRBD1. In germline, CDR1 is MGHDK, CDR2 SYGVNS. The CDR3 covers 18 residues. V lost 1 base to trimming and J lost 3 bases; unmatched junction nucleotides: 15. The CDR3 sequence is CASSESRGGGGTYYEQYF. CDR3 in DNA: TGTGCCAGCAGTGAATCTAGAGGGGGCGGAGGCACCTACTACGAGCAGTACTTC.

J is TRBJ1-2 and V is TRBV4-1, with 7 bases lining up with TRBD1. The length of the CDR3 is 15 residues. From germline, CDR1 is MGHRA and CDR2 YSYEKL. V was clipped by 0 bases and J by 3 bases; unmatched bases: 4. The CDR3 DNA sequence: TGCGCCAGCAGCCAAGAAACAGGGGCGGACTATGGCTACACCTTC. The encoded protein is CASSQETGADYGYTF.

The rearrangement links TRBV5-1 to TRBJ1-1; 7 bases fit TRBD1. The trim removed 4 bases at V and 4 bases at J, leaving 10 bases unmatched. The CDR3 loop spans 15 amino acids. Germline V lookup: CDR1 SGHRS, CDR2 YFSETQ. This CDR3 reads CASSQTGSLGTEAFF. CDR3 bases: TGCGCCAGCAGCCAGACAGGGAGTTTGGGCACTGAAGCTTTCTTT.

The chain is built from TRBV6-1 and TRBJ1-1; D unclear. The germline V gene has CDR1 MNHNS and CDR2 SASEGT. The length of the CDR3 is 16 residues. The germline V and J ends were trimmed by 0 bases and 1 base, with 12 bases remaining between them. The CDR3 nucleotides read TGTGCCAGCAGTGAAGCGTTCCAGATGCCGAACACTGAAGCTTTCTTT. Translation gives CASSEAFQMPNTEAFF.

This chain joins TRBV6-5 and TRBJ2-2; 11 positions match TRBD2. This CDR3 region has 15 residues. The germline gives CDR1 MNHEY, CDR2 SVGAGI. J lost 4 bases, V lost 6 bases, and 4 bases had no gene match. CDR3 protein: CASRVAGGPTGELFF. In DNA, the CDR3 is TGTGCCAGCAGGGTAGCGGGGGGGCCCACCGGGGAGCTGTTTTTT.